Presented here are 9 T cell receptor beta chains from one specimen sequenced in a study of T cells after yellow fever vaccination. Each CDR3 protein is one row after TCRdb ran MiXCR on the 5' RACE reads. The data show hundreds of thousands of distinct CDR3 sequences, about a fifth seen once. Sample: PBMCs, taken about 21 days after the first yellow fever vaccination. These receptors all come from a man aged 18 to 30 who received the YFV17D yellow fever vaccine.

J is TRBJ2-5 and V is TRBV7-6; 7 nucleotides align to TRBD1. Germline V gene sequence: CDR1 SGHVS, CDR2 FNYEAQ. This CDR3 contains 14 residues. Trimming cost V 5 bases and J 4 bases; bases outside gene matches: 7. The CDR3 here is CASSQGQFRETQYF. The DNA of the CDR3 is TGTGCCAGCAGCCAGGGACAGTTCCGAGAGACCCAGTACTTC.

The chain uses TRBV25-1 and TRBJ2-6; the D gene is possibly TRBD2 (7 bases). Germline CDR1 is MGHDK and CDR2 is SYGVNS. The CDR3 length is 17 residues. V shed 7 bases and J shed 2 bases, with 18 bases lying between them. The CDR3 here is CASNEGGSRPGANVLTF. CDR3 nucleotide sequence: TGTGCCAGCAATGAGGGGGGGTCGCGCCCTGGGGCCAACGTCCTGACTTTC.

This chain uses TRBV12-3 or TRBV12-4 with TRBJ2-5, with 10 bases identical to TRBD2. V trimming: 7 bases; J trimming: 1 base; junction bases outside the gene matches: 6. The CDR3 has 15 amino acids. CDR3 sequence: CASKASGGLQETQYF. The DNA of the CDR3 is TGTGCCAGCAAGGCTAGCGGGGGCCTCCAAGAGACCCAGTACTTC.

V usage is TRBV6-1 and J usage is TRBJ2-7, with D hard to call. The CDR3 covers 13 residues. V dropped 3 bases and J dropped 4 bases, with 10 bases sitting between them. From germline, CDR1 is MNHNS and CDR2 SASEGT. The CDR3 nucleotides read TGTGCCAGCAGTGAGGTTATAGGTTACGAGCAGTACGTC. This gives the protein CASSEVIGYEQYV.

This clonotype was counted a few times. The rearrangement joins TRBV6-2 or TRBV6-3 to TRBJ2-7; D is ambiguous. CDR1 is MNHEY, CDR2 SVGEGT, per germline. The V end lost 5 bases, the J end lost 3 bases, and 17 bases lay between the germline ends. CDR3 length equals 15 residues. The CDR3 DNA follows: TGTGCCAGCAGTCGCCCGTCGAGTTGGATCTACGAGCAGTACTTC. The encoded protein is CASSRPSSWIYEQYF.

This clonotype was seen a handful of times. The chain uses TRBV5-5 and TRBJ1-3; D perhaps matches TRBD1 (5 bases). CDR3 size: 16 residues. CDR1 SGHKS and CDR2 YYEKEE come from the germline V gene (reference sequence). Trimming shortened V by 0 bases and J by 0 bases, and 10 bases separated the two germline ends. The CDR3 region has the DNA TGTGCCAGCAGCTTGGTGGGGACGCCCTCTGGAAACACCATATATTTT. This codes for CASSLVGTPSGNTIYF.

The chain uses TRBV7-2 and TRBJ2-7, with D perhaps being TRBD1 or TRBD2 (6 bases each). The germline V and J ends were trimmed by 1 base and 1 base, with 8 bases remaining between them. Germline V CDR1 and CDR2: SGHTA, FQGNSA. There are 14 residues in the CDR3. The CDR3 reads CASSLEGGSYEQYF. The CDR3 DNA is TGTGCCAGCAGCTTAGAAGGGGGGTCCTACGAGCAGTACTTC.

The chain employs TRBV6-5 and TRBJ2-3; 7 bases are a match to TRBD2. The CDR3 spans 16 residues. Trimming removed 0 bases from V and 1 base from J; junction bases left unmatched: 4. The germline CDR1 and CDR2 sequences are MNHEY and SVGAGI. Here the CDR3 DNA reads TGTGCCAGCAGTTACTCGATTGCGGGGGGCACAGATACGCAGTATTTT. Translating it yields CASSYSIAGGTDTQYF.

The V gene is TRBV20-1, the J gene TRBJ2-5; D is possibly TRBD2 (5 bases). CDR1 is DFQATT, CDR2 SNEGSKA, per germline (reference sequence). The CDR3 is made up of 14 amino acids. Trimming cost V 0 bases and J 1 base, with 9 bases left between them. CDR3 residues: CSARDKGAQETQYF. In DNA form, the CDR3 reads TGCAGTGCTAGAGATAAGGGAGCCCAAGAGACCCAGTACTTC.